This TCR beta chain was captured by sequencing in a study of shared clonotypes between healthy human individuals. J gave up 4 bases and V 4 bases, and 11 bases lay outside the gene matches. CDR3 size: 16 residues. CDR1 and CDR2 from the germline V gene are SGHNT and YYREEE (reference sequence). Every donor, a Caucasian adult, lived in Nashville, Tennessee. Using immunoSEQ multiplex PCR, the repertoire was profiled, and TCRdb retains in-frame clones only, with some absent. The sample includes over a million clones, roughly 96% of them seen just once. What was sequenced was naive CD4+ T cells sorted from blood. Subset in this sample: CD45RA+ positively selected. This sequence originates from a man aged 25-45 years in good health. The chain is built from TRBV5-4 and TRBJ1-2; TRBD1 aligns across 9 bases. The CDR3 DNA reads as TGTGCCAGCAGCGAGAAACAGGGGGCGACTGTCTATGGCTACACCTTC. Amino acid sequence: CASSEKQGATVYGYTF. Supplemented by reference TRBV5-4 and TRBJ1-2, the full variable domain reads ETGVTQSPTHLIKTRGQQVTLRCSSQSGHNTVSWYQQALGQGPQFIFQYYREEENGRGNFPPRFSGLQFPNYSSELNVNALELDDSALYLCASSEKQGATVYGYTFGSGTRLTVV.